This TCR beta chain was observed in a study of blood T cell repertoires in COVID-19. Background on the study: The United States, Italy and Spain provided the acute and convalescent COVID-19 samples. T cells, B-cell-depleted T cells, or PBMCs provided the cDNA or gDNA that served as material.

The CDR3 consists of 14 residues. CDR1 is SQVTM, CDR2 ANQGSEA, per germline. Trimming removed 5 bases from V and 8 bases from J; junction bases left unmatched: 12. Original processing notes: Nucleated cell number was recorded as an estimate derived from reference gene primer amplification. The repertoire was sequenced with immunoSEQ multiplex PCR; TCRdb's copy has only in-frame clones and lacks some. The DNA was the basis for D and trimming; V, J and clone size are from that table. Of hundreds of thousands of clones in the sample, more than 75% were seen once. This sequence joins TRBV29-1 and TRBJ2-1; 7 bases line up with TRBD2. The clonotype comes from a woman younger than 35 who had recovered from COVID-19. Sample: peripheral blood. The CDR3 reads CSVLGGRGFDEQFF. In DNA, the CDR3 is TGCAGCGTTCTGGGCGGGAGAGGTTTCGATGAGCAGTTCTTC.